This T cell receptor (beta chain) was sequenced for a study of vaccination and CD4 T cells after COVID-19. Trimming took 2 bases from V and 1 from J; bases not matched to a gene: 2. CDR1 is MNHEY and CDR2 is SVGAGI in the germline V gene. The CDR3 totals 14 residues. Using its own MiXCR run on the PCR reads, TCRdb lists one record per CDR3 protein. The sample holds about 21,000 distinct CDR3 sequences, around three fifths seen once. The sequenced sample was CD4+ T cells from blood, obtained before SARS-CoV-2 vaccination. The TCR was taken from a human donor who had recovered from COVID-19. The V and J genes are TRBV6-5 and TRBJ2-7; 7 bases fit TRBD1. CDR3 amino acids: CASSYLDRSYEQYF. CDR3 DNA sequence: TGTGCCAGCAGTTACCTGGACAGGTCCTACGAGCAGTACTTC.